This T cell receptor beta chain was sequenced in a study of cytomegalovirus exposure and HLA in healthy donors. Researchers ran the PCR with 60 Vbeta and 13 Jbeta primers. As originally analysed: Per a later analysis, the number of unique TCR beta chains was roughly 80 million, of which about 11 million were shared. Produced via immunoSEQ multiplex PCR; TCRdb's table is partial and in-frame only. That table gives V, J and clone size, and the DNA gave D and trimming. This table holds 150,000 to 200,000 clones, just over 75% found once. Points from the study as a whole: The number of N-insertions in an Asian-associated ancestry cluster was reportedly below the roughly 700-donor mean in a later analysis. Rarity characterized most TCR sequences, yet some public TCRs appeared in many donors. Analyzed later, most CMV-associated TCR beta chains appeared HLA-restricted.

This clone was picked up a small number of times. Its target is unknown. Trimming removed 4 bases from V and 3 bases from J, with 16 bases in between. The germline gives CDR1 SEHNR, CDR2 FQNEAQ (reference sequence). The CDR3 totals 15 residues. This TCR derives from a man younger than 40 in good health and CMV-seronegative. The sequencing input was PBMCs. The chain recombines TRBV7-9 with TRBJ2-7, with a possible D match to TRBD1 (5 bases). The CDR3 region has the DNA TGTGCCAGCAGCTCGCGCAGGGTTATGTTCTACGAGCAGTACTTC. Residues: CASSSRRVMFYEQYF.